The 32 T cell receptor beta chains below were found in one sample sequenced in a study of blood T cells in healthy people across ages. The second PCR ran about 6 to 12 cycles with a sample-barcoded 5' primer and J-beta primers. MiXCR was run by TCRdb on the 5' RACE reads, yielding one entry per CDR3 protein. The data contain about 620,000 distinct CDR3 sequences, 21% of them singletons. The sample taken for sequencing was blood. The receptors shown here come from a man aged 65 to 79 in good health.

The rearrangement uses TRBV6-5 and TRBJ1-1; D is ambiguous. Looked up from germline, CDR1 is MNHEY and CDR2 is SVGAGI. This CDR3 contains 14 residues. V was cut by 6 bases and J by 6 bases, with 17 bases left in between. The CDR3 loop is CASSSRAGGSEAFF. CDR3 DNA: TGTGCCAGCAGCTCCCGAGCGGGAGGGTCTGAAGCTTTCTTT.

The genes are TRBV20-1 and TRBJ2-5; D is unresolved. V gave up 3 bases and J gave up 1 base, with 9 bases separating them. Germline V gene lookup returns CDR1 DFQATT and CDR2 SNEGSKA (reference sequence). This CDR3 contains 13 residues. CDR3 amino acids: CSARRSLQETQYF. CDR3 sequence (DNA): TGCAGTGCTAGGAGGTCCCTCCAAGAGACCCAGTACTTC.

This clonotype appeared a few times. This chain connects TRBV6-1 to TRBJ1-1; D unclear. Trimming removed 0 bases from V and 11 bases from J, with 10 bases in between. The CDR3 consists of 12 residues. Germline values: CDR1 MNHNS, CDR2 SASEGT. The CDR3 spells CASSEAGFGAFF. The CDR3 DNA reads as TGTGCCAGCAGTGAAGCCGGTTTTGGGGCTTTCTTT.

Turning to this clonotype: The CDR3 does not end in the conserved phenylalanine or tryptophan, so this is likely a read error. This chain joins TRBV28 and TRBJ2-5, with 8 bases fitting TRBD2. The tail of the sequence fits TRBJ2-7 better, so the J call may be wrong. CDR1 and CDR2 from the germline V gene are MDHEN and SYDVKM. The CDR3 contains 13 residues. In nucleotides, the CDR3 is TGTGCCATCCGTTCAGCGGGAGTCCACGAGCAGTACCTC. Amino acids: CAIRSAGVHEQYL.

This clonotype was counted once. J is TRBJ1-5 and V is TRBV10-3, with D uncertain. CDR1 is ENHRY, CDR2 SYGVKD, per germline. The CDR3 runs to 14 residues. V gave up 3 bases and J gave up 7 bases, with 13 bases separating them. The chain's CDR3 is CAISDYVSGQPQHF. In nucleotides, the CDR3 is TGTGCCATCAGTGATTACGTCTCGGGGCAGCCCCAGCATTTT.

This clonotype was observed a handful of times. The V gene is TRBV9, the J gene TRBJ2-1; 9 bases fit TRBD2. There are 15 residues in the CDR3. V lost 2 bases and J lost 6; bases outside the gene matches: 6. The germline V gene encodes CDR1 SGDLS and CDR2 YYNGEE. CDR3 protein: CASSVSGSQGNEQFF. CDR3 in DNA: TGTGCCAGCAGCGTTAGCGGGAGTCAGGGCAATGAGCAGTTCTTC.

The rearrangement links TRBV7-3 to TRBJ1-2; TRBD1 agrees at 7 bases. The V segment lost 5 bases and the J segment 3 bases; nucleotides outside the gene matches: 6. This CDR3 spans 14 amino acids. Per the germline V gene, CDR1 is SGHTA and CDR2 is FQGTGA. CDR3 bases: TGTGCCAGCAGCCCCCGACAGGGACACTATGGCTACACCTTC. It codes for CASSPRQGHYGYTF.

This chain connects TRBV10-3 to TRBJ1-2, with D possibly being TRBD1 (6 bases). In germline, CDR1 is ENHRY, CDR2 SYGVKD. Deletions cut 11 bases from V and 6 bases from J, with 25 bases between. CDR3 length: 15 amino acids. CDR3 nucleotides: TGTGCCGCCAGCGCCGGGGGGGGCGAAATTGATGGCTACACCTTC. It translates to CAASAGGGEIDGYTF.

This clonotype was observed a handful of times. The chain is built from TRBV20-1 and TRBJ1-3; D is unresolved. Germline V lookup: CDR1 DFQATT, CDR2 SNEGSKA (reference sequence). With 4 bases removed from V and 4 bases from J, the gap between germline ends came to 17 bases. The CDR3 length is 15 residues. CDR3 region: CSANSHSGSGNTIYF. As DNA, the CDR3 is TGCAGTGCTAACTCTCACTCAGGCTCCGGAAACACCATATATTTT.

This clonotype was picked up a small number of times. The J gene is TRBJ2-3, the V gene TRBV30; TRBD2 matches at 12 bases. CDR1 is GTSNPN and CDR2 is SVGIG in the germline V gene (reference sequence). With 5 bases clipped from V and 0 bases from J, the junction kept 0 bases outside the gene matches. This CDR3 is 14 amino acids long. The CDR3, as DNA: TGTGCCTGGGGGACTAGCGGGAGCACAGATACGCAGTATTTT. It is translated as CAWGTSGSTDTQYF.

The CDR3: CSVELFKPANTEAFF. DNA for the CDR3: TGCAGCGTTGAATTGTTCAAGCCCGCGAACACTGAAGCTTTCTTT. This chain uses TRBV29-1 with TRBJ1-1, with D hard to call. Per germline, CDR1 SQVTM and CDR2 ANQGSEA. The V gene lost 2 bases and the J gene lost 1 base, with 14 bases spanning the gap. The CDR3 length is 15 residues.

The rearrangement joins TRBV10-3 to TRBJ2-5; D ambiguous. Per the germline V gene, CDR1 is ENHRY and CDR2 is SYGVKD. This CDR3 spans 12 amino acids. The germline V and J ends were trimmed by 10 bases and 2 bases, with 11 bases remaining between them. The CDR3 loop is CATKGRQETQYF. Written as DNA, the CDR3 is TGTGCCACAAAGGGAAGGCAAGAGACCCAGTACTTC.

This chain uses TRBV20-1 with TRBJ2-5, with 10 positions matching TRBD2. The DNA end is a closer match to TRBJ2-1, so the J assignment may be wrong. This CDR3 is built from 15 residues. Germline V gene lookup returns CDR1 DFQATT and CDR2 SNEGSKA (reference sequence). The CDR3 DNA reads TGCAGTGCTCCTGCCGGGACTAGCGAACTTAATGAGCAGTTCTTC. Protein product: CSAPAGTSELNEQFF.

The CDR3 here is CASSLGGGQGSYEQYF. The CDR3 DNA sequence: TGTGCCAGCAGTTTAGGGGGGGGACAGGGCTCTTACGAGCAGTACTTC. The J gene is TRBJ2-7, the V gene TRBV28, with TRBD1 matching 9 bases. With V trimmed by 2 bases and J by 4 bases, 9 bases remained unmatched. The CDR3 consists of 16 residues. Per germline, CDR1 MDHEN and CDR2 SYDVKM.

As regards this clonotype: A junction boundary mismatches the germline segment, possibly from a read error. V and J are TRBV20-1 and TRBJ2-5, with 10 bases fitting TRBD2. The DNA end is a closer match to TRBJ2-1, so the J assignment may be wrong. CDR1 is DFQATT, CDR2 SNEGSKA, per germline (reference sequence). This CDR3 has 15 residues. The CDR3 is CRAAGLAVSYNEQFF. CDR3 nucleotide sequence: TGCCGTGCTGCTGGACTAGCGGTCTCCTACAATGAGCAGTTCTTC.

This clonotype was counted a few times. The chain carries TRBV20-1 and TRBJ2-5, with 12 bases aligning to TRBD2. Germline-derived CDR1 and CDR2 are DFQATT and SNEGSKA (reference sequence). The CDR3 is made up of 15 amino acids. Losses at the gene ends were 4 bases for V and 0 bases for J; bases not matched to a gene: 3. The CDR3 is CSAKGLAGHQETQYF. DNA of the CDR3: TGCAGTGCTAAGGGACTAGCGGGCCACCAAGAGACCCAGTACTTC.

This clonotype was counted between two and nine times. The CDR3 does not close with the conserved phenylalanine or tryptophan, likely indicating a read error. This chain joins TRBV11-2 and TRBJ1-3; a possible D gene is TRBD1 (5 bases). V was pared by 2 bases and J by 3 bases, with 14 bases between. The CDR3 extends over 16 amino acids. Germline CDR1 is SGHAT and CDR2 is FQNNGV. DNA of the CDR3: TGTGCCAGCAGCTTAAGGCAGGGCCCGATTGGAAACACCATATATTCT. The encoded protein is CASSLRQGPIGNTIYS.

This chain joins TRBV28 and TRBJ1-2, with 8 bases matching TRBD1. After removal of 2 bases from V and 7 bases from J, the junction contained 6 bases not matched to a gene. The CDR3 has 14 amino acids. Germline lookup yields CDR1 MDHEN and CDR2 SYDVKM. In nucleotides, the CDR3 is TGTGCCAGCAGTTTAGAACAGGGGGTAGGTGGCTACACCTTC. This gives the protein CASSLEQGVGGYTF.

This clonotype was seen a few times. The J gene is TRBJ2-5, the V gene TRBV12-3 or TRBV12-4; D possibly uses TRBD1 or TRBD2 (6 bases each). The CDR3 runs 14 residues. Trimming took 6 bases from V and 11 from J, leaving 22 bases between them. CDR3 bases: TGTGCCAGCAGATCCTCAGGAGGGCCAGGGGAGCAGTACTTC. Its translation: CASRSSGGPGEQYF.

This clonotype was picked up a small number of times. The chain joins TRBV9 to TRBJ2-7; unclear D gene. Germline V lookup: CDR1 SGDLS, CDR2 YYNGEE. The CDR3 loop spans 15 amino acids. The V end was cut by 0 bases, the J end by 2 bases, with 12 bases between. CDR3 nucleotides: TGTGCCAGCAGCGTAGCCCCCAGCCTGGCCTACGAGCAGTACTTC. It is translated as CASSVAPSLAYEQYF.

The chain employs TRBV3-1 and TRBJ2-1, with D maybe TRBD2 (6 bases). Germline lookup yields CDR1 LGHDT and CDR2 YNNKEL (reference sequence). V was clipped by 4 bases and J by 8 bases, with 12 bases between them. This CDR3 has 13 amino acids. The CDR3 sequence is CASSRGLRDEQFF. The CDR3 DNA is TGTGCCAGCAGCCGGGGACTGAGGGATGAGCAGTTCTTC.

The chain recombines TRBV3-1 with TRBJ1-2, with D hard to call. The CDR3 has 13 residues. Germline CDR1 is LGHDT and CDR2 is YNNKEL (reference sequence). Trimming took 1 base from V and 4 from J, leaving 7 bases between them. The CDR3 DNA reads TGTGCCAGCAGCCAAGGGCACCTCTATGGCTACACCTTC. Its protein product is CASSQGHLYGYTF.

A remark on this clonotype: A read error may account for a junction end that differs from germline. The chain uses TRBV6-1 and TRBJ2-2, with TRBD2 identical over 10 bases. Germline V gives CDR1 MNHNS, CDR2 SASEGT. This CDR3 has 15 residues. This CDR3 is CAGSASGRSTGELFF. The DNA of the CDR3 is TGTGCCGGCAGTGCTAGCGGGAGAAGCACCGGGGAGCTGTTTTTT.

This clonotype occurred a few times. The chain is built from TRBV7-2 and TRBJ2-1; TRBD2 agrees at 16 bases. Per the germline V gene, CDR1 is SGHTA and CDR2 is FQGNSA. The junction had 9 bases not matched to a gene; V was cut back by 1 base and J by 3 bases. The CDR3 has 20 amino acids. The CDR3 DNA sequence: TGTGCCAGCAGCTTAGTCAGGGGACTAGCGGGAGGGCCTTTCTACAATGAGCAGTTCTTC. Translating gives CASSLVRGLAGGPFYNEQFF.

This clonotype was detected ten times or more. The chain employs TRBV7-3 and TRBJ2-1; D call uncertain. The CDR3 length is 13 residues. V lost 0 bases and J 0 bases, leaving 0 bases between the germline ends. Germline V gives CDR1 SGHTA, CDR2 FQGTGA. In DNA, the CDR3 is TGTGCCAGCAGCTTAACCTCCTACAATGAGCAGTTCTTC. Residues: CASSLTSYNEQFF.

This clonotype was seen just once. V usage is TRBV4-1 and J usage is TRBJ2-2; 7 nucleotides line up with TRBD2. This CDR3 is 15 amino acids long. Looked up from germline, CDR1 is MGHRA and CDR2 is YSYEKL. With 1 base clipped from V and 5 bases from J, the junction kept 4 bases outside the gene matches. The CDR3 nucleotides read TGCGCCAGCAGCCAAGTGCGGGAGAAAACCGGGGAGCTGTTTTTT. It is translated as CASSQVREKTGELFF.

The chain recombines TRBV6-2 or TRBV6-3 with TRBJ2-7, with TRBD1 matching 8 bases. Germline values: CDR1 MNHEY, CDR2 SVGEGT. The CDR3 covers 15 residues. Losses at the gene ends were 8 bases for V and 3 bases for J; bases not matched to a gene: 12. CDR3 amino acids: CASRLPGQVNYEQYF. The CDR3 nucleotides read TGTGCCAGCCGCCTCCCGGGACAGGTGAACTACGAGCAGTACTTC.

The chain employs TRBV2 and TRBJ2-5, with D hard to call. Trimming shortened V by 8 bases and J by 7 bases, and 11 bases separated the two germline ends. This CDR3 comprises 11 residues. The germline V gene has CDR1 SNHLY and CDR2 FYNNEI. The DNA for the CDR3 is TGTGCCAGCGCCGACAAGGGGACCCAGTACTTC. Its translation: CASADKGTQYF.

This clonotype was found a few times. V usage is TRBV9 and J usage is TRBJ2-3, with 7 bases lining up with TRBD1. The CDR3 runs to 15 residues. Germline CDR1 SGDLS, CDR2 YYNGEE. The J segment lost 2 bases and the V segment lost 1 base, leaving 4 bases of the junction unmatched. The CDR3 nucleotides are TGTGCCAGCAGCGTACAGGGGGTACCCACAGATACGCAGTATTTT. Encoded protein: CASSVQGVPTDTQYF.

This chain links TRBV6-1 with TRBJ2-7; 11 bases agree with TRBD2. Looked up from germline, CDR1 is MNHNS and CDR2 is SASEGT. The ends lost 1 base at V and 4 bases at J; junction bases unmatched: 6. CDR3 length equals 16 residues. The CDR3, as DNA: TGTGCCAGCAGTGAAGGGCTAGCGGGAGGAATATACGAGCAGTACTTC. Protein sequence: CASSEGLAGGIYEQYF.

The CDR3, as DNA: TGCAGTGCTAGAGGCGGGAGAGGCTACGAGCAGTACTTC. Translation: CSARGGRGYEQYF. The V and J genes are TRBV20-1 and TRBJ2-7; 7 positions agree with TRBD2. Germline V lookup: CDR1 DFQATT, CDR2 SNEGSKA (reference sequence). J gave up 3 bases and V 1 base, and 3 bases lay outside the gene matches. CDR3 length: 13 residues.

Written as DNA, the CDR3 is TGTGCCAGCATCCAAAGGCTGGCTAGCGGGGGGAATGAGCAGTTCTTC. Its protein product is CASIQRLASGGNEQFF. The rearrangement joins TRBV6-2 or TRBV6-3 to TRBJ2-1, with 11 bases identical to TRBD2. CDR1 is MNHEY and CDR2 is SVGEGT in the germline V gene. The CDR3 runs 16 residues. V was pared by 7 bases and J by 7 bases, with 12 bases of the junction left unmatched.